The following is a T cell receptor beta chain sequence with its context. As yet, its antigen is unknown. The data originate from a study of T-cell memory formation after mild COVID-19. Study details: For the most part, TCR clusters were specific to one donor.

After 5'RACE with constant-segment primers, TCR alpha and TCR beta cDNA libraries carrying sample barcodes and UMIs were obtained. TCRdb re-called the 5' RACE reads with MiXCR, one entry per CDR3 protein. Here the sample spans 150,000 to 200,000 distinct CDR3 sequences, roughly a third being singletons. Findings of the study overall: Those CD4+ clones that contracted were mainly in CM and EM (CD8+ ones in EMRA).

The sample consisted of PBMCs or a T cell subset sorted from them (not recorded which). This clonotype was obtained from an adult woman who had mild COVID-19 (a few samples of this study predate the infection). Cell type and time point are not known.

The CDR3 coding sequence is TGCAGTGCTACAGCCTTTGCTGAGGACTCCTACAATGAGCAGTTCTTC. Its protein product is CSATAFAEDSYNEQFF. The rearrangement joins TRBV20-1 to TRBJ2-1; D unresolved. The CDR3 contains 16 residues. The germline V and J ends were trimmed by 4 bases and 0 bases, with 16 bases remaining between them. The V gene's germline CDR1 is DFQATT and CDR2 SNEGSKA (reference sequence).